Below, 19 T cell receptor beta chains from the same sample are listed, as sequenced in a study of tumor-infiltrating lymphocytes in glioblastoma multiforme. TCRB libraries came from RNA via three nested multiplex PCR rounds. TCRdb ran MiXCR on the multiplex PCR reads and lists one entry per CDR3 protein. The repertoire includes 25,000 to 40,000 distinct CDR3 sequences, 50% to 75% of them detected once, and around 34% sits in the top ten. The sequencing input was brain tumor tissue. These receptors all come from a male donor with glioblastoma.

About this clonotype itself: An end of the junction does not agree with germline; a read error may underlie this. The chain combines TRBV20-1 with TRBJ1-2; D is uncertain. CDR1 is DFQATT, CDR2 SNEGSKA, per germline (reference sequence). The CDR3 totals 19 residues. In nucleotides, the CDR3 is TGCAGTGTTAGATATAAGTTGAGCCGAAATGTACACACTAACTATGGCTACACCTTC. The encoded protein is CSVRYKLSRNVHTNYGYTF.

Points on this clonotype: An end of the junction does not agree with germline; a read error may underlie this. The gene calls are TRBV6-2 or TRBV6-3 and TRBJ2-7; 9 positions agree with TRBD1. Germline loops: CDR1 MNHEY, CDR2 SVGEGT. The CDR3 runs 15 residues. CDR3 bases: TGTGCCAGCAGAGACGGGACAGGGAAAAGCGACGAGCGGTACTTC. Its translation: CASRDGTGKSDERYF.

Sample share makes this clonotype medium-sized. The rearrangement joins TRBV20-1 to TRBJ2-7; D uncertain. CDR1 is DFQATT, CDR2 SNEGSKA, per germline (reference sequence). The CDR3 runs 10 residues. Trimming removed 6 bases at V and 3 bases at J, with 6 bases between. CDR3 in amino acids: CSAYYYEQYF. The CDR3 DNA reads as TGCAGTGCCTACTACTACGAGCAGTACTTC.

This clonotype has a count of ten or more. The DNA for the CDR3 is TGTGCCAGTGGGACAGGGTTTAACTATGGCTACACCTTC. It specifies CASGTGFNYGYTF. V is TRBV19 and J is TRBJ1-2; 9 bases map to TRBD1. The CDR3 runs to 13 residues. V trimming: 8 bases; J trimming: 1 base; junction bases outside the gene matches: 2. CDR1 and CDR2 from the germline V gene are LNHDA and SQIVND (reference sequence).

There are a few counts of this clonotype. The chain is built from TRBV29-1 and TRBJ2-1, with D uncertain. The CDR3 runs to 11 residues. Trimming stripped 6 bases from V and 2 bases from J, with 5 bases between. Germline values: CDR1 SQVTM, CDR2 ANQGSEA. CDR3 in amino acids: CSVETYNEQFF. Here the CDR3 DNA reads TGCAGCGTCGAGACCTACAATGAGCAGTTCTTC.

As to this clonotype: One end of the junction varies from germline; a read error may be responsible. The chain links TRBV29-1 to TRBJ2-7, with D possibly matching TRBD1 (5 bases). CDR1 is SQVTM and CDR2 is ANQGSEA in the germline V gene. The CDR3 runs to 14 residues. The CDR3 sequence: CSAREADIYDEQYF. For the CDR3, the DNA is TGCAGCGCCCGAGAGGCGGACATTTACGACGAACAGTACTTC.

This clonotype was picked up one time. A much more abundant neighbour one base away suggests this may be a read error. The CDR3 sequence: CVTSGGSDYGYTF. CDR3 coding DNA: TGTGTCACCTCCGGGGGGTCCGACTATGGCTACACCTTC. The V gene is TRBV7-9, the J gene TRBJ1-2, with D possibly TRBD1 on 5 matching bases. Germline CDR1 SEHNR, CDR2 FQNEAQ (reference sequence). The CDR3 loop spans 13 amino acids.

By its share, this clonotype is medium-sized. The chain has TRBV29-1 and TRBJ2-7; D remains unclear. CDR1 is SQVTM and CDR2 is ANQGSEA in the germline V gene. Trimming removed 4 bases from V and 0 bases from J, with 13 bases in between. This CDR3 has 14 residues. The CDR3 DNA reads as TGCAGCGTTGGAAAGGGTTCCAGCTCCTACGAGCAGTACTTC. Translated: CSVGKGSSSYEQYF.

The genes are TRBV19 and TRBJ2-1, with D perhaps matching TRBD2 (6 bases). Trimming pared 5 bases from V and 3 bases from J, leaving 17 bases between. Germline V lookup: CDR1 LNHDA, CDR2 SQIVND (reference sequence). This CDR3 is 16 amino acids long. CDR3: CASSSNKRAVYNEQFF. The CDR3 DNA follows: TGTGCCAGTAGTTCCAATAAGCGGGCCGTCTACAATGAGCAGTTCTTC.

This clonotype was observed many times. The chain recombines TRBV7-9 with TRBJ1-2; no clear D gene. The CDR3 has 13 residues. The V gene lost 2 bases and the J gene lost 4 bases, with 8 bases spanning the gap. From germline, CDR1 is SEHNR and CDR2 FQNEAQ (reference sequence). The CDR3 nucleotides read TGTGCCAGCAGCTTACTGGACGGCTATGGCTACACCTTC. As protein: CASSLLDGYGYTF.

With regard to this clonotype: A read error may explain this, as a much larger clone is one base away. The chain recombines TRBV5-6 with TRBJ1-2, with 10 nucleotides matching TRBD1. The CDR3 totals 14 residues. The germline CDR1 and CDR2 sequences are SGHDT and YYEEEE. CDR3 coding DNA: TGTGCCAGCAGCCGGGACAGGGGCTACTATGGCCACACCTTC. This sequence encodes CASSRDRGYYGHTF.

The chain recombines TRBV20-1 with TRBJ2-3, with TRBD2 matching over 10 bases. The CDR3 loop spans 23 amino acids. The germline V gene has CDR1 DFQATT and CDR2 SNEGSKA (reference sequence). V gave up 3 bases and J gave up 0 bases; unmatched junction bases: 27. CDR3 amino acids: CSARISELAGSRGRSYSTDTQYF. DNA for the CDR3: TGCAGTGCTAGGATTTCGGAACTAGCGGGATCGAGAGGGAGATCCTATAGCACAGATACGCAGTATTTT.

Of note for this clonotype: The junction departs from germline at one end; a sequencing error may be responsible. The rearrangement uses TRBV6-1 and TRBJ2-7, with TRBD2 identical over 11 bases. The germline gives CDR1 MNHNS, CDR2 SASEGT. The CDR3 length is 14 residues. The CDR3 loop is CAGRIGLAGGEQYF. In DNA, the CDR3 is TGTGCCGGCAGGATAGGGCTAGCGGGAGGCGAGCAGTACTTC.

The chain carries TRBV11-2 and TRBJ2-1, with D maybe TRBD2 (7 bases). Germline V gene sequence: CDR1 SGHAT, CDR2 FQNNGV. This CDR3 has 13 residues. The germline V and J ends were trimmed by 1 base and 9 bases, with 10 bases remaining between them. CDR3 in DNA: TGTGCCAGCAGCTTAGGGGGGGGCGGTGAGCAGTTCTTC. Translating gives CASSLGGGGEQFF.

As for this clonotype: Compared with germline, one end of the junction differs, possibly owing to a read error. This chain links TRBV14 with TRBJ2-7; 9 positions match TRBD2. This CDR3 is 16 amino acids long. Germline V gene lookup returns CDR1 SGHDN and CDR2 FVKESK. CDR3 region: CTSSQGRLTSGYEQYF. DNA for the CDR3: TGTACCAGCAGCCAAGGTCGTCTGACTAGCGGCTACGAGCAGTACTTC.

This clonotype was detected ten times or more. This chain joins TRBV29-1 and TRBJ2-3; 7 bases are a match to TRBD2. Germline values: CDR1 SQVTM, CDR2 ANQGSEA. The CDR3 loop spans 15 amino acids. J lost 0 bases, V lost 1 base, and 4 bases had no gene match. This CDR3 reads CSVEGDYASTDTQYF. The CDR3 coding sequence is TGCAGCGTTGAAGGGGACTACGCTAGCACAGATACGCAGTATTTT.

By share, this clonotype counts as medium-sized. This sequence joins TRBV4-1 and TRBJ2-3; 8 positions agree with TRBD2. The length of the CDR3 is 16 residues. Germline values: CDR1 MGHRA, CDR2 YSYEKL. Trimming cost V 0 bases and J 3 bases; bases outside gene matches: 5. The CDR3 DNA sequence: TGCGCCAGCAGCCAAGAAGGAGGCGGGGGGACAGATACGCAGTATTTT. Residues: CASSQEGGGGTDTQYF.

V usage is TRBV6-6 and J usage is TRBJ2-7; D is unclear. Germline V gene data show CDR1 as MNHNY and CDR2 as SVGAGI (reference sequence). CDR3 length: 14 amino acids. The V gene lost 0 bases and the J gene lost 1 base, with 7 bases spanning the gap. The DNA for the CDR3 is TGTGCCAGCAGTTACTCGATGCCGTCCTACGAGCAGTACTTC. It specifies CASSYSMPSYEQYF.

Comments on this clonotype: The CDR3 does not close with the conserved phenylalanine or tryptophan, likely indicating a read error. This rearrangement joins TRBV10-2 to TRBJ1-5; perhaps TRBD1 as D (5 bases). The V end lost 2 bases, the J end lost 6 bases, and 17 bases lay between the germline ends. CDR3 length equals 16 residues. Germline loops: CDR1 WSHSY, CDR2 SAAADI. The CDR3 DNA is TGCGCCAGCAGTGAGATCGGTGGGGCTAGTAGTCAGCCCCAGCATGTT. This translates into CASSEIGGASSQPQHV.